This paragraph reports one TCR beta chain. Germline CDR1 and CDR2: MDHEN and SYDVKM. This CDR3 spans 12 amino acids. V trimming: 5 bases; J trimming: 6 bases; junction bases outside the gene matches: 4. The sample is drawn from a study of blood T cell repertoires in COVID-19. Study summary: Samples taken during acute and convalescent COVID-19 were collected in the United States, Italy and Spain.

The assay was immunoSEQ multiplex PCR, and TCRdb's table has in-frame clones only and misses some. The table shows under 200,000 clones, with about 82% occurring only once. The chain uses TRBV28 and TRBJ2-7; 7 nucleotides line up with TRBD2. The sequenced sample consisted of PBMCs or T cells enriched from blood (not recorded which). This sequence was found in a man aged 35 to 55 with acute COVID-19. CDR3 nucleotide sequence: TGTGCCAGCAGTGCGGGACTACCCGAGCAGTACTTC. The encoded protein is CASSAGLPEQYF.